Below, 32 T cell receptor beta chains from the same sample are listed, as sequenced in a study of beta chain features in type 1 diabetes. Expressed TCRB transcripts were sequenced because the isolated RNA had all been reverse transcribed beforehand. Assay used: immunoSEQ multiplex PCR; TCRdb lists only in-frame clones, some missing. There are almost 350,000 clones in the sample; over 7% occur only once, and 0.95% to 1.1% lies in the top ten. Findings and limits, study-wide: Researchers report that Type 1 diabetes patients had moderately but significantly shorter TCRB CDR3s across all four CD4+ subsets.

These TCRs are of unknown antigen specificity. Material for sequencing was central memory CD4+ T cells from blood. Source of these receptors: a man aged 25 to 40 with type 1 diabetes.

This clone was counted only a few times. This rearrangement joins TRBV27 to TRBJ2-6; 7 bases agree with TRBD2. This CDR3 is built from 17 residues. The V segment lost 5 bases and the J segment 3 bases; nucleotides outside the gene matches: 10. Looked up from germline, CDR1 is MNHEY and CDR2 is SMNVEV (reference sequence). CDR3 coding DNA: TGTGCCAGCAGTGCTATAGACGGGAGGAGTGGGGCCAACGTCCTGACTTTC. It specifies CASSAIDGRSGANVLTF.

The table lists this clone with a few counts. The chain combines TRBV4-3 with TRBJ2-6; no definite D call. This CDR3 region has 16 residues. Germline CDR1 LGHNA, CDR2 YSLEER. The germline V and J ends were trimmed by 0 bases and 2 bases, with 8 bases remaining between them. The CDR3 nucleotides read TGCGCCAGCAGCCAAGATAAACCTACTGGGGCCAACGTCCTGACTTTC. Amino acid sequence: CASSQDKPTGANVLTF.

This clone was picked up a small number of times. This chain joins TRBV5-1 and TRBJ2-3; 9 nucleotides match TRBD2. This CDR3 comprises 14 residues. Germline loops: CDR1 SGHRS, CDR2 YFSETQ. J lost 7 bases, V lost 4 bases, and 7 bases had no gene match. The CDR3 loop reads CASSGGLAHNTQYF. The CDR3 nucleotides are TGCGCCAGCAGCGGGGGACTAGCCCATAATACGCAGTATTTT.

V usage is TRBV2 and J usage is TRBJ2-5, with no clear D. The CDR3 length is 13 residues. V lost 4 bases to trimming and J lost 0 bases, with 6 bases between them. Germline loops: CDR1 SNHLY, CDR2 FYNNEI. The CDR3 DNA follows: TGTGCCAGCAGTGTCGAGGACCAAGAGACCCAGTACTTC. This translates into CASSVEDQETQYF.

This rearrangement joins TRBV9 to TRBJ2-3, with D perhaps TRBD1 or TRBD2 (5 bases each). From germline, CDR1 is SGDLS and CDR2 YYNGEE. The CDR3 totals 16 residues. Between the trimmed V and J ends, which lost 0 bases and 5 bases, there was a span of 16 bases. Here the CDR3 reads CASSVAGTPVGDTQYF. As DNA, the CDR3 is TGTGCCAGCAGCGTAGCAGGGACCCCAGTCGGAGATACGCAGTATTTT.

The genes are TRBV19 and TRBJ2-3, with TRBD1 matching over 9 bases. Germline CDR1 and CDR2: LNHDA and SQIVND (reference sequence). Unmatched junction bases numbered 9, after V lost 6 bases and J lost 5 bases. CDR3 length: 15 amino acids. CDR3 residues: CASRETGQGEDTQYF. The CDR3 DNA sequence: TGTGCCAGTAGGGAAACGGGACAGGGTGAAGATACGCAGTATTTT.

This clone came up a few times. This sequence joins TRBV7-2 and TRBJ2-5; 8 nucleotides align to TRBD2. Germline assignment: CDR1 SGHTA and CDR2 FQGNSA. The CDR3 is 14 amino acids. The J segment lost 2 bases and the V segment lost 8 bases, leaving 7 bases of the junction unmatched. DNA of the CDR3: TGTGCCAGCGGACTTAGCGGGGTTCAAGAGACCCAGTACTTC. Translated, it gives CASGLSGVQETQYF.

This chain connects TRBV7-9 to TRBJ2-4, with D unclear. The CDR3 contains 16 residues. V lost 1 base and J lost 3, with 13 bases in between. Germline V gives CDR1 SEHNR, CDR2 FQNEAQ (reference sequence). The chain's CDR3 is CASSLVSPDDKNIQYF. CDR3 nucleotide sequence: TGTGCCAGCAGCTTAGTCTCCCCAGATGACAAAAACATTCAGTACTTC.

This clone was seen repeatedly, ten times or more. The chain recombines TRBV29-1 with TRBJ2-4, with D perhaps being TRBD1 or TRBD2 (5 bases each). The CDR3 totals 12 residues. CDR1 and CDR2 (germline): SQVTM, ANQGSEA. Deletions cut 3 bases from V and 9 bases from J, with 12 bases between. CDR3 residues: CSVERDTGIQYF. In nucleotides, the CDR3 is TGCAGCGTTGAGAGGGATACAGGCATTCAGTACTTC. The full variable domain, its missing parts supplied by reference TRBV29-1 and TRBJ2-4, is SAVISQKPSRDICQRGTSLTIQCQVDSQVTMMFWYRQQPGQSLTLIATANQGSEATYESGFVIDKFPISRPNLTFSTLTVSNMSPEDSSIYLCSVERDTGIQYFGAGTRLSVL.

The J gene is TRBJ2-5, the V gene TRBV6-6, with D possibly matching TRBD2 (7 bases). Per the germline V gene, CDR1 is MNHNY and CDR2 is SVGAGI (reference sequence). The CDR3 has 16 residues. V dropped 5 bases and J dropped 4 bases, with 20 bases sitting between them. DNA of the CDR3: TGTGCCAGCAGTCCGGAGGTCGGGGGGCCTCCAGAGACCCAGTACTTC. It is translated as CASSPEVGGPPETQYF.

The chain joins TRBV19 to TRBJ1-1; D might be TRBD1 (6 bases). This CDR3 contains 16 residues. Germline V CDR1 and CDR2: LNHDA, SQIVND (reference sequence). V shed 7 bases and J shed 2 bases, with 20 bases lying between them. The CDR3 reads CASKPGGQTLNTEAFF. DNA for the CDR3: TGTGCCAGTAAACCCGGGGGGCAGACCCTCAACACTGAAGCTTTCTTT.

A few counts support this clone. The chain couples TRBV6-5 to TRBJ1-2, with 8 bases identical to TRBD1. The germline V gene encodes CDR1 MNHEY and CDR2 SVGAGI. CDR3 length: 14 residues. J was trimmed by 6 bases and V by 2 bases; bases with no gene match: 5. DNA of the CDR3: TGTGCCAGCAGTTACGGACAGGGAGGGGATGGCTACACCTTC. Translation gives CASSYGQGGDGYTF.

The chain joins TRBV5-1 to TRBJ2-1; 9 bases map to TRBD2. The CDR3 runs 17 residues. V lost 0 bases, J lost 5 bases, and 9 bases stayed unmatched. Germline V lookup: CDR1 SGHRS, CDR2 YFSETQ. The CDR3: CASSLAPGSGGNNEQFF. The CDR3 DNA sequence: TGCGCCAGCAGCTTGGCACCCGGTAGCGGGGGTAACAATGAGCAGTTCTTC. Full variable domain (remainder filled in from reference TRBV5-1 and TRBJ2-1): KAGVTQTPRYLIKTRGQQVTLSCSPISGHRSVSWYQQTPGQGLQFLFEYFSETQRNKGNFPGRFSGRQFSNSRSEMNVSTLELGDSALYLCASSLAPGSGGNNEQFFGPGTRLTVL.

V is TRBV28 and J is TRBJ1-5; no clear D. CDR1 and CDR2 (germline): MDHEN, SYDVKM. This CDR3 is 17 amino acids long. The V and J ends lost 3 bases and 0 bases respectively, with 15 bases between them. This CDR3 is CASSFGRLKNSNQPQHF. The CDR3 DNA is TGTGCCAGCAGTTTTGGGAGGCTGAAAAATAGCAATCAGCCCCAGCATTTT. The full variable domain, rest sourced from reference TRBV28 and TRBJ1-5, is DVKVTQSSRYLVKRTGEKVFLECVQDMDHENMFWYRQDPGLGLRLIYFSYDVKMKEKGDIPEGYSVSREKKERFSLILESASTNQTSMYLCASSFGRLKNSNQPQHFGDGTRLSIL.

This clone was found a few times. This chain connects TRBV5-1 to TRBJ2-1; no clear D gene. CDR3 length equals 12 residues. Germline V gene lookup returns CDR1 SGHRS and CDR2 YFSETQ. Trimming removed 2 bases from V and 9 bases from J, with 9 bases in between. CDR3 nucleotides: TGCGCCAGCAGCTTCGGGTTGAGTGAGCAGTTCTTC. This codes for CASSFGLSEQFF.

This clone was counted between two and nine times. The V call is TRBV7-2, the J call TRBJ2-5, with 8 bases lining up with TRBD2. CDR3 size: 14 residues. V shed 4 bases, J shed 5 bases, and the junction held 6 bases outside the gene matches. Germline V CDR1 and CDR2: SGHTA, FQGNSA. CDR3 nucleotides: TGTGCCAGCAGCTCCAGGACTAGCTGGGAGACCCAGTACTTC. Its protein product is CASSSRTSWETQYF.

The chain uses TRBV19 and TRBJ2-3; either TRBD1 or TRBD2 may fit D (6 bases each). Between the trimmed V and J ends, which lost 4 bases and 4 bases, there was a span of 12 bases. The CDR3 totals 14 residues. The germline V gene has CDR1 LNHDA and CDR2 SQIVND (reference sequence). The CDR3 DNA follows: TGTGCCAGTAGTAAAAGGGGGGCCGCAGATACGCAGTATTTT. Translated, it gives CASSKRGAADTQYF.

This clone appeared a few times. The identical CDR3 is also encoded by other nucleotide sequences in the sample. V gene TRBV5-4 combines with J gene TRBJ1-2, with D possibly matching TRBD1 (5 bases). V lost 0 bases to trimming and J lost 7 bases, with 7 bases between them. The CDR3 sequence is 12 residues long. Per the germline V gene, CDR1 is SGHNT and CDR2 is YYREEE (reference sequence). CDR3 amino acids: CASSLGGPGYTF. The CDR3, as DNA: TGTGCCAGCAGCTTGGGGGGCCCTGGCTACACCTTC.

This clone was seen more than once but under ten times. The chain employs TRBV7-9 and TRBJ2-7, with D unclear. The CDR3 is made up of 12 amino acids. Germline V CDR1 and CDR2: SEHNR, FQNEAQ (reference sequence). Between the trimmed V and J ends, which lost 5 bases and 5 bases, there was a span of 10 bases. CDR3 sequence: CASSRTEDEQYF. CDR3 DNA sequence: TGTGCCAGCAGCCGTACAGAGGACGAGCAGTACTTC.

The chain links TRBV7-9 to TRBJ1-2; D not certain. The CDR3 extends over 13 amino acids. Germline values: CDR1 SEHNR, CDR2 FQNEAQ (reference sequence). V shed 1 base and J shed 6 bases, with 9 bases lying between them. The CDR3 DNA is TGTGCCAGCAGCTTAGTCTACTCGGATGGCTACACCTTC. Protein product: CASSLVYSDGYTF.

CDR3 loop: CASNAGRDTDTQYF. CDR3 nucleotides: TGTGCCAGTAACGCGGGCAGGGACACAGATACGCAGTATTTT. The genes are TRBV19 and TRBJ2-3, with D perhaps given as TRBD1 or TRBD2 (5 bases each). CDR1 and CDR2 (germline): LNHDA, SQIVND (reference sequence). The CDR3 has 14 amino acids. Trimming cost V 7 bases and J 2 bases, with 13 bases left between them. Together with reference TRBV19 and TRBJ2-3, the CDR3 gives the full variable domain: DGGITQSPKYLFRKEGQNVTLSCEQNLNHDAMYWYRQDPGQGLRLIYYSQIVNDFQKGDIAEGYSVSREKKESFPLTVTSAQKNPTAFYLCASNAGRDTDTQYFGPGTRLTVL.

This clone was seen more than once but under ten times. This CDR3 is also generated by other DNA sequences in the sample. V usage is TRBV18 and J usage is TRBJ2-5; D ambiguous. This CDR3 region has 12 residues. The V end was cut by 2 bases, the J end by 0 bases, with 1 base between. CDR1 is KGHSH and CDR2 is LQKENI in the germline V gene. DNA for the CDR3: TGTGCCAGCTCACCAAACCAAGAGACCCAGTACTTC. It translates to CASSPNQETQYF. Together with reference TRBV18 and TRBJ2-5, the CDR3 gives the full variable domain: NAGVMQNPRHLVRRRGQEARLRCSPMKGHSHVYWYRQLPEEGLKFMVYLQKENIIDESGMPKERFSAEFPKEGPSILRIQQVVRGDSAAYFCASSPNQETQYFGPGTRLLVL.

This clone was counted between two and nine times. The gene calls are TRBV18 and TRBJ1-5; TRBD1 is a possible D gene (5 bases). Trimming removed 6 bases at V and 2 bases at J, with 14 bases between. CDR1 is KGHSH, CDR2 LQKENI, per germline. This CDR3 is 15 amino acids long. CDR3 loop: CASSNGALGNQPQHF. The CDR3 DNA reads TGTGCCAGCTCTAACGGGGCGTTGGGCAATCAGCCCCAGCATTTT. The full variable domain, in which reference TRBV18 and TRBJ1-5 provide the parts outside the CDR3, is NAGVMQNPRHLVRRRGQEARLRCSPMKGHSHVYWYRQLPEEGLKFMVYLQKENIIDESGMPKERFSAEFPKEGPSILRIQQVVRGDSAAYFCASSNGALGNQPQHFGDGTRLSIL.

This clone was recorded a few times. V gene TRBV2 combines with J gene TRBJ2-1; TRBD1 aligns across 10 bases. The V segment lost 6 bases and the J segment 8 bases; nucleotides outside the gene matches: 7. Looked up from germline, CDR1 is SNHLY and CDR2 is FYNNEI. The CDR3 extends over 14 amino acids. The CDR3 reads CASRPTGGRDEQFF. Written as DNA, the CDR3 is TGTGCCAGCAGACCGACAGGGGGCAGGGATGAGCAGTTCTTC.

Many counts were recorded for this clone. V gene TRBV6-6 combines with J gene TRBJ2-1; a weak D match, TRBD2 (6 bases). CDR1 and CDR2 (germline): MNHNY, SVGAGI (reference sequence). Deletions cut 5 bases from V and 2 bases from J, with 10 bases between. This CDR3 comprises 14 residues. CDR3 protein: CASSPPGAYNEQFF. CDR3 DNA: TGTGCCAGCAGTCCGCCGGGAGCCTACAATGAGCAGTTCTTC.

This clone was observed a few times. The rearrangement uses TRBV11-2 and TRBJ1-4; the D gene is possibly TRBD1 (6 bases). Trimming cost V 5 bases and J 8 bases, with 15 bases left between them. This CDR3 is built from 14 residues. Per germline, CDR1 SGHAT and CDR2 FQNNGV. Here the CDR3 reads CASSLGRTAEKLFF. The CDR3 DNA is TGTGCCAGCAGCCTCGGCAGGACAGCCGAAAAACTGTTTTTT. Combining the CDR3 with reference TRBV11-2 and TRBJ1-4 gives the whole variable domain EAGVAQSPRYKIIEKRQSVAFWCNPISGHATLYWYQQILGQGPKLLIQFQNNGVVDDSQLPKDRFSAERLKGVDSTLKIQPAKLEDSAVYLCASSLGRTAEKLFFGSGTQLSVL.

V usage is TRBV4-3 and J usage is TRBJ2-7; 10 bases line up with TRBD1. CDR1 and CDR2 (germline): LGHNA, YSLEER. The CDR3 contains 17 residues. The V and J ends lost 4 bases and 1 base, in that order; junction bases with no gene match: 10. In DNA form, the CDR3 reads TGCGCCAGCAGCCTCGCCGGGCCGGGACAGGGGTCCTACGAGCAGTACTTC. Encoded protein: CASSLAGPGQGSYEQYF.

In its sample, this clone was seen a few times. The gene calls are TRBV6-5 and TRBJ1-1; no firm D call. V was shortened by 7 bases and J by 1 base, with 10 bases between the two germline ends. The germline V gene has CDR1 MNHEY and CDR2 SVGAGI. CDR3 length: 13 amino acids. The CDR3 DNA reads TGTGCCAGCATGATCGCGGCGAACACTGAAGCTTTCTTT. This translates into CASMIAANTEAFF.

The V call is TRBV28, the J call TRBJ2-5; D is perhaps TRBD2 (6 bases). Looked up from germline, CDR1 is MDHEN and CDR2 is SYDVKM. With 3 bases removed from V and 7 bases from J, the gap between germline ends came to 18 bases. CDR3 length: 15 residues. Here the CDR3 DNA reads TGTGCCAGCAGTTTGCCGGGGGACGAGTCTAGGACCCAGTACTTC. Translation gives CASSLPGDESRTQYF.

This clone was picked up a small number of times. This chain's CDR3 is CASSLDQRWGQGSNEQFF. The CDR3 DNA reads as TGTGCCAGCAGCTTAGATCAAAGATGGGGACAGGGTTCCAATGAGCAGTTCTTC. The rearrangement links TRBV11-3 to TRBJ2-1, with TRBD1 matching over 9 bases. Germline-derived CDR1 and CDR2 are SGHNT and YENEEA. The CDR3 loop spans 18 amino acids. Trimming took 0 bases from V and 6 from J; bases not matched to a gene: 12.

This chain uses TRBV5-1 with TRBJ1-4; unclear D gene. The CDR3 sequence is 14 residues long. V was cut by 4 bases and J by 8 bases, with 15 bases left in between. Germline CDR1 SGHRS, CDR2 YFSETQ. CDR3 bases: TGCGCCAGCAGCCCATCGGGAAAAGGCGAAAAACTGTTTTTT. Residues: CASSPSGKGEKLFF.

As concerns this clone: This sample includes further DNA sequences coding for the same CDR3. The rearrangement uses TRBV14 and TRBJ2-5; D not resolved. Trimming cost V 3 bases and J 5 bases, with 7 bases left between them. There are 12 residues in the CDR3. Germline V gives CDR1 SGHDN, CDR2 FVKESK. The CDR3 reads CASSQNGETQYF. The CDR3 DNA follows: TGTGCCAGCAGCCAGAACGGCGAGACCCAGTACTTC.